This TCR beta chain derives from a study of identical twins. TCRdb itself ran the 5' RACE reads through MiXCR, one entry per CDR3 protein. The top ten clones hold roughly 15% of a sample with a few hundred thousand distinct CDR3 sequences, over 5% of them seen once. This clonotype was found many times. These sequences were also reported in another study, on T cells expressing NK-cell markers.

Source material: CD8+ T cells sorted from blood. This TCR was sampled from a woman between 18 and 29 years old in good health.

The CDR3 protein is CASRTSGAHNEQFF. The CDR3 nucleotides are TGTGCCAGCAGGACTAGCGGGGCACACAATGAGCAGTTCTTC. The V call is TRBV27, the J call TRBJ2-1; TRBD2 aligns across 11 bases. CDR3 size: 14 residues. Germline trimming cut 6 bases from V and 5 bases from J; bases unmatched to any gene: 3. Germline CDR1 MNHEY, CDR2 SMNVEV (reference sequence).